Following are 2 T cell receptor beta chains from one sample sequenced in a study of T-cell memory formation after mild COVID-19. Each CDR3 protein is one row after TCRdb ran MiXCR on the 5' RACE reads. This table holds fewer than 250,000 distinct CDR3 sequences, about 16% found once. Material for sequencing was PBMCs or a T cell subset sorted from them (not recorded which). These TCRs come from an adult woman who had mild COVID-19 (a few samples of this study predate the infection). Cell type and time point are not known.

This chain joins TRBV15 and TRBJ2-7; 8 bases map to TRBD2. V trimming: 0 bases; J trimming: 0 bases; junction bases outside the gene matches: 7. The germline CDR1 and CDR2 sequences are LNHNV and YYDKDF (reference sequence). This CDR3 contains 17 residues. In nucleotides, the CDR3 is TGTGCCACCAGCAGAGATTCGGCGGGGGGCCCCTCCTACGAGCAGTACTTC. Protein sequence: CATSRDSAGGPSYEQYF.

The chain recombines TRBV29-1 with TRBJ2-2, with D tentatively TRBD2 (6 bases). In germline, CDR1 is SQVTM, CDR2 ANQGSEA. V dropped 7 bases and J dropped 7 bases, with 7 bases sitting between them. The CDR3 consists of 10 residues. CDR3 sequence reads: CSAGVGELFF. CDR3 in DNA: TGCAGCGCGGGGGTCGGGGAGCTGTTTTTT.